These 2 T cell receptor beta chains share one sample of origin, sequenced in a study of T cell repertoires in cytomegalovirus infection. The antigens these receptors bind are not known. TCRdb fed the reads into MiXCR, producing one record per CDR3 protein. The sample shows 800,000 to 950,000 distinct CDR3 sequences, 30% to 35% of them seen only once. The specimen comprised cultured CD8+ T cells from PBMCs, sampled from culture after CMV antigen stimulation. The receptors stem from a human donor in good health (CMV status not recorded). Some clones in this sample may be carry-over from other donors' samples.

This clonotype occurred a few times. The V and J genes are TRBV7-2 and TRBJ2-3; D unclear. V dropped 5 bases and J dropped 5 bases, with 8 bases sitting between them. This CDR3 is built from 12 residues. CDR1 is SGHTA and CDR2 is FQGNSA in the germline V gene. The CDR3, as DNA: TGTGCCAGCAGCCCCACGATAGATACGCAGTATTTT. Translated: CASSPTIDTQYF.

J is TRBJ1-2 and V is TRBV12-3 or TRBV12-4; D uncertain. V was clipped by 7 bases and J by 2 bases, with 14 bases between them. The CDR3 is 14 residues long. In nucleotides, the CDR3 is TGTGCCAGCACCCCCGGGTCAGTCAACTATGGCTACACCTTC. Translating gives CASTPGSVNYGYTF.